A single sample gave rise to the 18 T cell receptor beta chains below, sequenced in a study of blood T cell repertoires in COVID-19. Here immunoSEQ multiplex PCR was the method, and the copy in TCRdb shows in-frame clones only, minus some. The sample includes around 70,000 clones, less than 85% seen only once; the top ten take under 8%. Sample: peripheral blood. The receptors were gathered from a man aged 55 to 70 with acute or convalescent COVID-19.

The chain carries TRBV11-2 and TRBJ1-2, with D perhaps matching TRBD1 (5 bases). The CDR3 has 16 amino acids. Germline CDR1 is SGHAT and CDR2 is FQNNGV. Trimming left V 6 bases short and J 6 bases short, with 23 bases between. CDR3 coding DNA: TGTGCCAGCAGTCCGACCCAGCGGGGCAGAGTGGATGGCTACACCTTC. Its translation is CASSPTQRGRVDGYTF.

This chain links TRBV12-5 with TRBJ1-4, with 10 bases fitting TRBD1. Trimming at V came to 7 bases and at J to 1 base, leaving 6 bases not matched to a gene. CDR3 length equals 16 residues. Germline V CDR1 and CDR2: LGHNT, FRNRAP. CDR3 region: CASVLRTGGTNEKLFF. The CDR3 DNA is TGTGCTAGTGTCCTGAGGACAGGGGGAACTAATGAAAAACTGTTTTTT.

This CDR3 reads CASSLGQGVPNSPLHF. The CDR3 DNA sequence: TGTGCCAGCAGTTTAGGACAGGGGGTACCGAATTCACCCCTCCACTTT. The chain uses TRBV27 and TRBJ1-6; 10 bases line up with TRBD1. The V gene end was trimmed by 2 bases and the J gene end by 7 bases; junction bases not matched to a gene: 5. The CDR3 has 16 residues. Germline CDR1 MNHEY, CDR2 SMNVEV (reference sequence).

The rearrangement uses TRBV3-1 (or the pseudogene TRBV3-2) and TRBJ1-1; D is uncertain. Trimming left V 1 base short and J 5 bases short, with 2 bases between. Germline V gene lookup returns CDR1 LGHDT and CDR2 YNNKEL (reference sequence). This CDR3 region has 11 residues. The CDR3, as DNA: TGTGCCAGCAGCCAAGCAACTGAAGCTTTCTTT. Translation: CASSQATEAFF.

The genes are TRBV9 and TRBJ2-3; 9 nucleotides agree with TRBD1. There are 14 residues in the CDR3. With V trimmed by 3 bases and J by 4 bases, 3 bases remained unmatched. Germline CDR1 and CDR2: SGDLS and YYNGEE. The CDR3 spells CASSAGQGPDTQYF. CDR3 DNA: TGTGCCAGCAGCGCCGGACAGGGGCCAGATACGCAGTATTTT.

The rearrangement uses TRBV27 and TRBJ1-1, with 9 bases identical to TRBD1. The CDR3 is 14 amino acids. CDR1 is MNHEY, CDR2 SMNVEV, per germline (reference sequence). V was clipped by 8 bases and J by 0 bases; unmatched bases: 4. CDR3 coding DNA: TGTGCCAGCGCGGGACAGGGAATGAACACTGAAGCTTTCTTT. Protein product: CASAGQGMNTEAFF.

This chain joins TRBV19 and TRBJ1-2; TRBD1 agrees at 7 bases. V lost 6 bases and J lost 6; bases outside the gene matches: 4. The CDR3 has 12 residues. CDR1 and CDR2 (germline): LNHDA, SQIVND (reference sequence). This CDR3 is CASRRTGDGYTF. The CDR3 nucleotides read TGTGCCAGTAGGAGGACAGGAGATGGCTACACCTTC.

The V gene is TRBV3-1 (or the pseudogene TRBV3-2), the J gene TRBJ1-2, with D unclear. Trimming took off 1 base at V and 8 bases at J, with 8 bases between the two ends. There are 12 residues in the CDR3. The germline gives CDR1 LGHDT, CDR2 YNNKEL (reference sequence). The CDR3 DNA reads TGTGCCAGCAGCCAAGGTAGAGGGGGCTACACCTTC. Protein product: CASSQGRGGYTF.

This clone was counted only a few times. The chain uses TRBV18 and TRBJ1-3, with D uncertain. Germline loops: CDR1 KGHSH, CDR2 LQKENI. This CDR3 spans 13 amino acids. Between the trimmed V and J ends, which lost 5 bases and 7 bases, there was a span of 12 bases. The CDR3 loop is CASSVSESNTIYF. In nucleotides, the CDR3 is TGTGCCAGCTCAGTATCCGAGAGTAACACCATATATTTT. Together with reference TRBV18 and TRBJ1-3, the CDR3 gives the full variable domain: NAGVMQNPRHLVRRRGQEARLRCSPMKGHSHVYWYRQLPEEGLKFMVYLQKENIIDESGMPKERFSAEFPKEGPSILRIQQVVRGDSAAYFCASSVSESNTIYFGEGSWLTVV.

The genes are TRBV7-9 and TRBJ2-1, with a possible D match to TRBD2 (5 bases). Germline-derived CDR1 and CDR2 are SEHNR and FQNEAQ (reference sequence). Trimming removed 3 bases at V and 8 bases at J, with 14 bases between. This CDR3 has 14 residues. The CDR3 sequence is CASSFSTGKDEQFF. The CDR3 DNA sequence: TGTGCCAGCAGCTTCAGTACCGGGAAGGATGAGCAGTTCTTC.

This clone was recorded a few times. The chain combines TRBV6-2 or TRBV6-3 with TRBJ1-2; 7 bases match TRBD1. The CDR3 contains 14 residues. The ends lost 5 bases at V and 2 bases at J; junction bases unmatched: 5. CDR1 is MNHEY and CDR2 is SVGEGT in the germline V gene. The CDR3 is CASSQLTGNYGYTF. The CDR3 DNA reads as TGTGCCAGCAGTCAACTGACAGGGAACTATGGCTACACCTTC.

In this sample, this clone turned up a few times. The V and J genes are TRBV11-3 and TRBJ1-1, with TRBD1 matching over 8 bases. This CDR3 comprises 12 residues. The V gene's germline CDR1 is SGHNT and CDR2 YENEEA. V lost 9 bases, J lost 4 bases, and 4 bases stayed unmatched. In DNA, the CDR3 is TGTGCCAGTCAGGGGGCGAGCACTGAAGCTTTCTTT. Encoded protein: CASQGASTEAFF.

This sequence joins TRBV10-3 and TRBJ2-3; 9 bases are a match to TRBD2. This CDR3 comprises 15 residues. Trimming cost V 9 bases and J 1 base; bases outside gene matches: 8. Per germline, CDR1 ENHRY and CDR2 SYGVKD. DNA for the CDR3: TGTGCCATAAAAGCTTCTAGCGGGGGCACAGATACGCAGTATTTT. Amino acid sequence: CAIKASSGGTDTQYF.

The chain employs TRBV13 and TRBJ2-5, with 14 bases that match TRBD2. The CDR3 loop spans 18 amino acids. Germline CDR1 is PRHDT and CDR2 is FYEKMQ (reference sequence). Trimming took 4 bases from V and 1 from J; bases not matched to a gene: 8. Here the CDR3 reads CASSSTGTSGGFQETQYF. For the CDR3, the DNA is TGTGCCAGCAGCTCAACCGGGACTAGCGGGGGTTTCCAAGAGACCCAGTACTTC.

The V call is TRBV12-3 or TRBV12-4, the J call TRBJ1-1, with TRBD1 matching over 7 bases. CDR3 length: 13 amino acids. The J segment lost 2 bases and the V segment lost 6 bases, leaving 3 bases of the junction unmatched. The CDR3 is CASRQGHNTEAFF. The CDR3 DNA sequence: TGTGCCAGCAGACAGGGGCACAACACTGAAGCTTTCTTT.

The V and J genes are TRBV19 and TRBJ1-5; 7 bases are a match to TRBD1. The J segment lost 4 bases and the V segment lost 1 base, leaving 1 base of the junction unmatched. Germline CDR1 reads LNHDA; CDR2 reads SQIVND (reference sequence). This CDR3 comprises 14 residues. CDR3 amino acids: CASSIAGGNQPQHF. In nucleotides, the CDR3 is TGTGCCAGTAGTATAGCAGGGGGTAATCAGCCCCAGCATTTT.

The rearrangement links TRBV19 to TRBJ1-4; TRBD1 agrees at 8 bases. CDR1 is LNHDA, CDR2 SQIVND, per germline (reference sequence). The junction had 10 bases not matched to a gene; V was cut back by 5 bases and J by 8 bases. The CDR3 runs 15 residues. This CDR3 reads CASSLAGGAQEKLFF. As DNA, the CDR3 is TGTGCCAGTAGTCTGGCAGGGGGCGCACAGGAAAAACTGTTTTTT.

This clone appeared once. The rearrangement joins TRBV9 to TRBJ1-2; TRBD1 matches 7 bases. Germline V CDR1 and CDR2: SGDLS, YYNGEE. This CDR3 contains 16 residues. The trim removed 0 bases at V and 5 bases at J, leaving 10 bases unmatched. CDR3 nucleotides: TGTGCCAGCAGCGTAGGCACAGGGGCCGCGATATATGGCTACACCTTC. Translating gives CASSVGTGAAIYGYTF.